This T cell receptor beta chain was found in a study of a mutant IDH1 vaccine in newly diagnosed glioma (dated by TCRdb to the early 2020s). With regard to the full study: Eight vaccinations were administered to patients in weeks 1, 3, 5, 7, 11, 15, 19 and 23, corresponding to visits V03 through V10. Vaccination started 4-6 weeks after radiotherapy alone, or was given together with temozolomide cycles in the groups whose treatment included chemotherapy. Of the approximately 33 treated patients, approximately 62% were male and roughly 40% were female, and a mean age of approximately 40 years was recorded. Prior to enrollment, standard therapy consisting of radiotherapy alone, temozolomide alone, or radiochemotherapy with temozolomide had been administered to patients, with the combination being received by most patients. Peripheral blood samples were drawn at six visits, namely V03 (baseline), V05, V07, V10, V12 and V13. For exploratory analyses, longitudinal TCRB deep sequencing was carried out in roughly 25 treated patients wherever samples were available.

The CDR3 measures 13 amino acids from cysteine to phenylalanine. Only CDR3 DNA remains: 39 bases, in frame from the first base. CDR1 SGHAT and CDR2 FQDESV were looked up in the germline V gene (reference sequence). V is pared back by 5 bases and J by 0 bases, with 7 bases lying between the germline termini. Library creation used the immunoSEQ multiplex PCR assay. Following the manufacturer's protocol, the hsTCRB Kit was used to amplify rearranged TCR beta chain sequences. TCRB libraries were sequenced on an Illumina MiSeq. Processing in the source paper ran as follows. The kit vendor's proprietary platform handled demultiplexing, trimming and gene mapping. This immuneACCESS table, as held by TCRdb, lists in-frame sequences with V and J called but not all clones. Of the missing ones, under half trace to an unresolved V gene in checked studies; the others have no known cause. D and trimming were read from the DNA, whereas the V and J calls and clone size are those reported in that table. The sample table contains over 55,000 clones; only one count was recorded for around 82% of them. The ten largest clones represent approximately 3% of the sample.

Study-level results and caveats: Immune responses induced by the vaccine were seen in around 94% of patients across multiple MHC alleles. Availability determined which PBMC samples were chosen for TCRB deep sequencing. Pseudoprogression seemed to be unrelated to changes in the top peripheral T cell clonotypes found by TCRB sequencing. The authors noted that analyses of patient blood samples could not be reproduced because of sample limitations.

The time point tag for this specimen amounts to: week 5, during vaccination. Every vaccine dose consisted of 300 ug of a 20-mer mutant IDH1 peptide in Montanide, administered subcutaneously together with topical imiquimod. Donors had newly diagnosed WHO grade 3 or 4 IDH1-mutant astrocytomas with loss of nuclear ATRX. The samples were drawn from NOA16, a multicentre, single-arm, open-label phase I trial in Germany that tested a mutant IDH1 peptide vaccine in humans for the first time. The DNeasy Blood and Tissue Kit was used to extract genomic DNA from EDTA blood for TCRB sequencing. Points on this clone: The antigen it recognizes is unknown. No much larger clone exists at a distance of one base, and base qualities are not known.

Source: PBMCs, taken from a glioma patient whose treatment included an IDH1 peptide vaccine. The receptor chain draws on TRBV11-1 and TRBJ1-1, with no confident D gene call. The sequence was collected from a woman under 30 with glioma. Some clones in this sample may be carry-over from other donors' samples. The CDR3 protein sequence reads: CASSASMNTEAFF. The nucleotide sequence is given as TGTGCCAGCAGCGCGTCTATGAACACTGAAGCTTTCTTT. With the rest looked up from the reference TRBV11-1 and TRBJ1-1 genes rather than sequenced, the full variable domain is EAEVAQSPRYKITEKSQAVAFWCDPISGHATLYWYRQILGQGPELLVQFQDESVVDDSQLPKDRFSAERLKGVDSTLKIQPAELGDSAMYLCASSASMNTEAFFGQGTRLTVV.